These 19 T cell receptor beta chains share one sample of origin, sequenced in a study of CD8 T cells in ankylosing spondylitis. Study-level findings and limits: Blood from ankylosing spondylitis patients appeared to carry a characteristic roughly 8-variant TCR beta motif.

Their specific antigens are unknown. Using its own MiXCR run on the 5' RACE reads, TCRdb lists one record per CDR3 protein. The data contain hundreds of thousands of distinct CDR3 sequences, 12% of them seen just once; the ten biggest clones take up about 0.49%. Sequencing used blood, either unsorted or a sorted T cell fraction (not recorded which). The receptors here all came from a male donor with ankylosing spondylitis.

This clonotype was detected only a few times. The V gene is TRBV6-2 or TRBV6-3, the J gene TRBJ2-7, with D perhaps matching TRBD2 (6 bases). Trimming pared 7 bases from V and 3 bases from J, leaving 10 bases between. The CDR3 runs 12 residues. CDR1 is MNHEY, CDR2 SVGEGT, per germline. CDR3 region: CASKDYIYEQYF. The CDR3, as DNA: TGTGCCAGCAAGGACTATATCTACGAGCAGTACTTC.

In this sample, this clonotype turned up a few times. CDR3 protein: CASSYVRDSPLHF. The DNA of the CDR3 is TGTGCCAGCAGTTACGTGAGAGATTCACCCCTCCACTTT. The chain links TRBV6-5 to TRBJ1-6; D is uncertain. The V end was cut by 2 bases, the J end by 8 bases, with 7 bases between. The CDR3 runs 13 residues. Germline values: CDR1 MNHEY, CDR2 SVGAGI.

The chain recombines TRBV7-9 with TRBJ2-7; maybe TRBD2 (7 bases). The V gene's germline CDR1 is SEHNR and CDR2 FQNEAQ (reference sequence). V shed 1 base and J shed 6 bases, with 13 bases lying between them. The CDR3 totals 14 residues. CDR3 nucleotides: TGTGCCAGCAGCTTAGATTGGCGGGGGCTCGAGCAGTACTTC. Protein product: CASSLDWRGLEQYF.

This clonotype was picked up many times. CDR3 region: CASSQDRGRTYEQYF. CDR3 sequence (DNA): TGCGCCAGCAGCCAAGATCGGGGCAGAACCTACGAGCAGTACTTC. The chain has TRBV4-3 and TRBJ2-7; TRBD1 or TRBD2 may be the D gene (5 bases each). Germline loops: CDR1 LGHNA, CDR2 YSLEER. The CDR3 consists of 15 residues. Deletions cut 0 bases from V and 2 bases from J, with 11 bases between.

This clonotype was counted at least ten times. V and J are TRBV7-2 and TRBJ1-6; D is uncertain. CDR1 SGHTA and CDR2 FQGNSA come from the germline V gene. This CDR3 comprises 13 residues. Deletions cut 4 bases from V and 10 bases from J, with 11 bases between. CDR3 region: CASSSYKESPLHF. CDR3 nucleotides: TGTGCCAGCAGCTCCTACAAGGAATCACCCCTCCACTTT.

The chain couples TRBV7-2 to TRBJ1-5, with a weak D call TRBD1 (5 bases). CDR1 is SGHTA and CDR2 is FQGNSA in the germline V gene. This CDR3 region has 13 residues. V was trimmed by 6 bases and J by 9 bases, leaving 15 bases between them. The CDR3 protein is CASSRSEGLPQHF. The CDR3 nucleotides are TGTGCCAGCAGTCGGAGCGAGGGACTGCCCCAGCATTTT.

As for this clonotype: One base away lies a much larger clone, so this may be a sequencing read error. Without the conserved terminal phenylalanine or tryptophan, this CDR3 likely stems from a read error. V usage is TRBV9 and J usage is TRBJ2-7; perhaps D is TRBD1 or TRBD2 (5 bases each). The CDR3 covers 13 residues. Germline CDR1 is SGDLS and CDR2 is YYNGEE. Trimming removed 2 bases at V and 2 bases at J, with 8 bases between. CDR3 loop: CASSVGAAYEQYL. The CDR3 DNA reads as TGTGCCAGCAGCGTCGGGGCTGCCTACGAGCAGTACCTC.

The sample holds a few counts of this clonotype. The chain joins TRBV20-1 to TRBJ2-1; D gene ambiguous. The CDR3 runs to 12 residues. Germline loops: CDR1 DFQATT, CDR2 SNEGSKA (reference sequence). Trimming pared 6 bases from V and 5 bases from J, leaving 11 bases between. The chain's CDR3 is CSADDWNNEQFF. Written as DNA, the CDR3 is TGCAGTGCCGACGACTGGAACAATGAGCAGTTCTTC.

The chain carries TRBV20-1 and TRBJ1-1, with D hard to call. V dropped 3 bases and J dropped 5 bases, with 13 bases sitting between them. Germline assignment: CDR1 DFQATT and CDR2 SNEGSKA (reference sequence). This CDR3 is built from 13 residues. The CDR3 sequence: CSASRGGGTEAFF. CDR3 DNA: TGCAGTGCTAGCCGCGGAGGTGGGACTGAAGCTTTCTTT.

This clonotype has more than one count but fewer than ten. The chain uses TRBV20-1 and TRBJ1-2; TRBD1 is a possible D gene (5 bases). Looked up from germline, CDR1 is DFQATT and CDR2 is SNEGSKA (reference sequence). This CDR3 comprises 14 residues. Between the trimmed V and J ends, which lost 3 bases and 2 bases, there was a span of 13 bases. The CDR3 DNA is TGCAGTGCTAGTGGGGGGAAGGGGAACTATGGCTACACCTTC. This codes for CSASGGKGNYGYTF.

The chain joins TRBV7-2 to TRBJ2-7; TRBD1 matches at 8 bases. The CDR3 runs to 14 residues. Germline CDR1 and CDR2: SGHTA and FQGNSA. With 6 bases clipped from V and 0 bases from J, the junction kept 4 bases outside the gene matches. CDR3 sequence: CASRTQGASYEQYF. CDR3 nucleotide sequence: TGTGCCAGCAGAACTCAGGGGGCCTCCTACGAGCAGTACTTC.

The chain combines TRBV9 with TRBJ1-2; no clear D. Between the trimmed V and J ends, which lost 3 bases and 0 bases, there was a span of 15 bases. This CDR3 region has 16 residues. Germline CDR1 SGDLS, CDR2 YYNGEE. The CDR3 nucleotides are TGTGCCAGCAGCGCCGGGGTCCCTTCAGCTAACTATGGCTACACCTTC. Protein product: CASSAGVPSANYGYTF.

This clonotype was counted between two and nine times. V usage is TRBV30 and J usage is TRBJ2-1; D gene uncertain. Between the trimmed V and J ends, which lost 2 bases and 2 bases, there was a span of 10 bases. The CDR3 has 14 amino acids. Germline V gene lookup returns CDR1 GTSNPN and CDR2 SVGIG (reference sequence). The CDR3, as DNA: TGTGCCTGGAGTCCCCTGGGAACCTACAATGAGCAGTTCTTC. It specifies CAWSPLGTYNEQFF.

This clonotype has just a few counts. This chain joins TRBV5-1 and TRBJ2-3; 7 bases are shared with TRBD1. V gave up 0 bases and J gave up 0 bases; unmatched junction bases: 1. The CDR3 spans 15 residues. Germline CDR1 and CDR2: SGHRS and YFSETQ. CDR3 coding DNA: TGCGCCAGCAGCTTGGGGGACAGAAGCACAGATACGCAGTATTTT. Its protein product is CASSLGDRSTDTQYF.

Many counts were recorded for this clonotype. The genes are TRBV20-1 and TRBJ1-2; D is possibly TRBD1 (5 bases). Deletions cut 5 bases from V and 13 bases from J, with 14 bases between. Germline lookup yields CDR1 DFQATT and CDR2 SNEGSKA (reference sequence). The CDR3 is 10 residues long. This chain's CDR3 is CSASSDGTTF. CDR3 sequence (DNA): TGCAGTGCTTCCTCGGACGGGACCACCTTC.

This chain links TRBV4-1 with TRBJ2-1; a possible D gene is TRBD1 (6 bases). The CDR3 extends over 14 amino acids. Germline-derived CDR1 and CDR2 are MGHRA and YSYEKL. V lost 3 bases and J 9 bases, leaving 15 bases between the germline ends. The CDR3 DNA reads TGCGCCAGCAGCCAGTCTACAGGGTTTTCTGAGCAGTTCTTC. It codes for CASSQSTGFSEQFF.

This clonotype was counted ten times or more. The chain has TRBV4-1 and TRBJ2-1; a weak D match, TRBD2 (5 bases). With 4 bases removed from V and 15 bases from J, the gap between germline ends came to 19 bases. This CDR3 contains 13 residues. CDR1 is MGHRA and CDR2 is YSYEKL in the germline V gene. Here the CDR3 reads CASSPLLGGSAFF. As DNA, the CDR3 is TGCGCCAGCAGCCCCCTTTTAGGTGGGAGTGCGTTCTTC.

V and J are TRBV20-1 and TRBJ2-5, with D unclear. From germline, CDR1 is DFQATT and CDR2 SNEGSKA (reference sequence). With 0 bases removed from V and 5 bases from J, the gap between germline ends came to 10 bases. The CDR3 sequence is 13 residues long. CDR3 protein: CSARDHLGETQYF. The CDR3 coding sequence is TGCAGTGCTAGAGATCACCTGGGGGAGACCCAGTACTTC.

The table lists this clonotype with a few counts. The chain uses TRBV11-1 and TRBJ1-1; D call uncertain. Germline-derived CDR1 and CDR2 are SGHAT and FQDESV (reference sequence). V was pared by 2 bases and J by 4 bases, with 11 bases between. The CDR3 is made up of 14 amino acids. The CDR3 sequence is CASSLPRHGTEAFF. The DNA of the CDR3 is TGTGCCAGCAGCTTACCCCGACACGGCACTGAAGCTTTCTTT. The whole variable domain, remainder taken from reference TRBV11-1 and TRBJ1-1, is EAEVAQSPRYKITEKSQAVAFWCDPISGHATLYWYRQILGQGPELLVQFQDESVVDDSQLPKDRFSAERLKGVDSTLKIQPAELGDSAMYLCASSLPRHGTEAFFGQGTRLTVV.